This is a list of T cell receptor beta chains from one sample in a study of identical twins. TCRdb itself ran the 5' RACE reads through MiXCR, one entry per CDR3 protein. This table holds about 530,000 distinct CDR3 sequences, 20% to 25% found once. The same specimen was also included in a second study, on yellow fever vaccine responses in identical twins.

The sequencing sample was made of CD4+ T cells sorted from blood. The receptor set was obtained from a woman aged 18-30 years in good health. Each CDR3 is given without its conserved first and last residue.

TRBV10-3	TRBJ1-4	AISAVGFEKLF
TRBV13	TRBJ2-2	ASSLGGQAGELF
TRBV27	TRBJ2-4	ASSKRDLAKNIQY
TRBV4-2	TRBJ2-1	ASSQGEDFSYNEQF
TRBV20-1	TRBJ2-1	SATQGYEQF
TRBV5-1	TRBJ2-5	ASSLETSGGETQY
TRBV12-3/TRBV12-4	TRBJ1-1	ASSQGGGRAEAF
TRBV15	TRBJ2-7	ATSLREGSFKQY
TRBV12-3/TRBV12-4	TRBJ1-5	ASSPGTGGLSNQPQH
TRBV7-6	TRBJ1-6	ASSLESARSSYNSPLH
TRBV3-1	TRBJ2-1	ASSQVFYEQF
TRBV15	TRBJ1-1	ATSRVLQGGTEAF
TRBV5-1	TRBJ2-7	ASSPVPLAGGSYEQY
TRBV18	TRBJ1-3	ASSPQSSSSGNTIY
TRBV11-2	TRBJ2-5	ASSPGVQEETQY
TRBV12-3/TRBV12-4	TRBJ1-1	ASSARTGTAIEAF
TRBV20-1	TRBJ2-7	SARDRGEQY
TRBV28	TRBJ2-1	ASSSSPVFHSRVINNEQF
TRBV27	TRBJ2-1	ASSSWDRPYNEQF
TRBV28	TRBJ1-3	ASSLSGGTSGNTIY
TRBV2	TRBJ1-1	ASSELRGNTEAF
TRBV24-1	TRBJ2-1	ATRGEREGSYNEQF
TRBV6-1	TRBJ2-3	ASTTPFLIRWADTQY
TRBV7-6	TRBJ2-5	ASSLPFQETQY
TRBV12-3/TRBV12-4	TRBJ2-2	ASSYPGLAGNTGELF
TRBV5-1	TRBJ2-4	ASSLQTGGIAKNIQY
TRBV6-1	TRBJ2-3	ASSEGSIPDTQY
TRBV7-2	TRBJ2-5	ASSLSPAETQY